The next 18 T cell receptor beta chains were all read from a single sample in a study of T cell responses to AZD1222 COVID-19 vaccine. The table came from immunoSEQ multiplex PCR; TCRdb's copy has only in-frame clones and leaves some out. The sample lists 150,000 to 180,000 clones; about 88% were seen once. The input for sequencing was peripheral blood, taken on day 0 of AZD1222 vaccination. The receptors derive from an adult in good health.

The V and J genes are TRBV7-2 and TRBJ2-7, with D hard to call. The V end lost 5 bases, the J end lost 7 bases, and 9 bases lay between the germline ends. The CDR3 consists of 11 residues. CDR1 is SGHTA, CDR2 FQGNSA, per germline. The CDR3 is CASSQRHEQYF. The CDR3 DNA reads TGTGCCAGCAGCCAGCGTCATGAGCAGTACTTC.

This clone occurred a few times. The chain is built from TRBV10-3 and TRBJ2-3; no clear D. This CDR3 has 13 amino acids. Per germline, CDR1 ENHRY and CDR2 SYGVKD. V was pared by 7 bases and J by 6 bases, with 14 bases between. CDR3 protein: CAIKAQPDDTQYF. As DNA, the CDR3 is TGTGCCATCAAGGCCCAACCAGATGATACGCAGTATTTT.

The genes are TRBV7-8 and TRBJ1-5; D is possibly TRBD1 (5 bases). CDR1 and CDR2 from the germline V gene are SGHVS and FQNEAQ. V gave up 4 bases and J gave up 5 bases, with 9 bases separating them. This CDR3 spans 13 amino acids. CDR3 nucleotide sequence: TGTGCCAGCAGCTCCGGGACGGATCAGCCCCAGCATTTT. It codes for CASSSGTDQPQHF.

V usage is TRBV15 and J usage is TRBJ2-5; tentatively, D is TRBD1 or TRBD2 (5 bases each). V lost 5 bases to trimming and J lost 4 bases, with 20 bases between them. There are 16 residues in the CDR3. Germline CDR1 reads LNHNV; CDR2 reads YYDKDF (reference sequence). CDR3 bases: TGTGCCACCAGCGCGTCCTTCACCGGGACCCCAGAGACCCAGTACTTC. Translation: CATSASFTGTPETQYF.

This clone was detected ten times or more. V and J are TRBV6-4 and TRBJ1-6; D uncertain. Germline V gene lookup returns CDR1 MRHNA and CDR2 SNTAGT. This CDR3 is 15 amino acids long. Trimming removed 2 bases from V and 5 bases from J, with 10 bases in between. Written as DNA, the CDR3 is TGTGCCAGCAGTGACCGGGCAGGAGATAATTCACCCCTCCACTTT. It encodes CASSDRAGDNSPLHF.

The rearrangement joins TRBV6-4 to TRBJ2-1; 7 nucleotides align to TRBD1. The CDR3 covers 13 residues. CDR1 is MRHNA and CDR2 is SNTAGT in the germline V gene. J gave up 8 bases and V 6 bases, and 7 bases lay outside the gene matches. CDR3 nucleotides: TGTGCCAGCAGCGACAGGGAAGGCTATGAGCAGTTCTTC. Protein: CASSDREGYEQFF.

CDR3 nucleotides: TGCAGCGTTGAAGTACCGGGTGGATACGGATACAATGAGCAGTTCTTC. As protein: CSVEVPGGYGYNEQFF. V is TRBV29-1 and J is TRBJ2-1; D remains unclear. The ends were cut back, 1 base at V and 4 bases at J, with 17 bases in the middle. The CDR3 is made up of 16 amino acids. CDR1 is SQVTM and CDR2 is ANQGSEA in the germline V gene.

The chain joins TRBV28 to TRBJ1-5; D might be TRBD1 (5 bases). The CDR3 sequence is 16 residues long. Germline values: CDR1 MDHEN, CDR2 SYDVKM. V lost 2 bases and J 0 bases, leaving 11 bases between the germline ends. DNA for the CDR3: TGTGCCAGCAGTTTAATGGGGACGGGTAGCAATCAGCCCCAGCATTTT. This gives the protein CASSLMGTGSNQPQHF.

CDR3 amino acids: CASSLRGVGRDNEQFF. CDR3 sequence (DNA): TGTGCCAGCAGCTTACGGGGCGTGGGAAGGGACAATGAGCAGTTCTTC. The chain combines TRBV5-6 with TRBJ2-1, with D perhaps TRBD1 or TRBD2 (5 bases each). V was clipped by 2 bases and J by 5 bases, with 17 bases between them. The CDR3 runs to 16 residues. Germline V gene lookup returns CDR1 SGHDT and CDR2 YYEEEE.

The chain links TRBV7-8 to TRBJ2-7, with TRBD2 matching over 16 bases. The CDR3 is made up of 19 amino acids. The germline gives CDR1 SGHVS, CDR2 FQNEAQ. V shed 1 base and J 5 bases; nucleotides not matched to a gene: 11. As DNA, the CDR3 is TGTGCCAGCAGCTTAGGGTTGGGACTAGCGGGAGGGCCTCAAGACGAGCAGTACTTC. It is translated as CASSLGLGLAGGPQDEQYF. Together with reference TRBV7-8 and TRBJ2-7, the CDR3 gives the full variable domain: GAGVSQSPRYKVAKRGQDVALRCDPISGHVSLFWYQQALGQGPEFLTYFQNEAQLDKSGLPSDRFFAERPEGSVSTLKIQRTQQEDSAVYLCASSLGLGLAGGPQDEQYFGPGTRLTVT.

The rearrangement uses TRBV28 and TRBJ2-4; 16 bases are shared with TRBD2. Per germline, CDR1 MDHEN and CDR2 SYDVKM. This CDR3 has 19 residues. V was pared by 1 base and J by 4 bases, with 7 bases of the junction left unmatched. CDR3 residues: CASSLSGTSGGVRKNIQYF. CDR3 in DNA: TGTGCCAGCAGTTTATCCGGGACTAGCGGGGGGGTGAGGAAAAACATTCAGTACTTC.

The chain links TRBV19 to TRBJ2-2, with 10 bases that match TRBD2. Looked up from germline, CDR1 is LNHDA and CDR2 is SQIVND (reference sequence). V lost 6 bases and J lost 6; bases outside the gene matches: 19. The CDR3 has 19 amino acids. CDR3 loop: CASRAPRLAGDGGAGELFF. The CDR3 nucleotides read TGTGCCAGTAGGGCCCCCCGGCTAGCGGGAGATGGAGGGGCCGGGGAGCTGTTTTTT.

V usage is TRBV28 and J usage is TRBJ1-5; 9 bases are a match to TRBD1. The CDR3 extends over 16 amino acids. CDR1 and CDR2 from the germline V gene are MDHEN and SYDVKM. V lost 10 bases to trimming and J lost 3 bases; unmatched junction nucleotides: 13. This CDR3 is CAITGGTGGHNQPQHF. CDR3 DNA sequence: TGTGCCATTACAGGGGGCACGGGTGGGCACAATCAGCCCCAGCATTTT.

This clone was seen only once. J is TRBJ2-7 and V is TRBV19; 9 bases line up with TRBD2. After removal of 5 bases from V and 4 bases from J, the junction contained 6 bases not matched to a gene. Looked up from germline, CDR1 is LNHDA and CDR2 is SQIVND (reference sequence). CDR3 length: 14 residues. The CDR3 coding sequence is TGTGCCAGTAGTCCGACTAGCGGAACATACGAGCAGTACTTC. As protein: CASSPTSGTYEQYF.

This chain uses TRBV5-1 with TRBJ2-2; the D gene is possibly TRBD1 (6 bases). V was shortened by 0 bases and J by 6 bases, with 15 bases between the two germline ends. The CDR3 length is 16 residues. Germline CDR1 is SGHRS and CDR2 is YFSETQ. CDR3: CASSLATGRGPGELFF. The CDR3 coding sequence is TGCGCCAGCAGCTTGGCCACAGGGCGCGGGCCCGGGGAGCTGTTTTTT.

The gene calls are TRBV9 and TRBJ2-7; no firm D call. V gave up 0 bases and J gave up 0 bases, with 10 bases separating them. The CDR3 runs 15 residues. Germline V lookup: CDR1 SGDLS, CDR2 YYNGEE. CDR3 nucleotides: TGTGCCAGCAGCGTAGGTCGAGGTGGCTCCTACGAGCAGTACTTC. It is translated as CASSVGRGGSYEQYF.

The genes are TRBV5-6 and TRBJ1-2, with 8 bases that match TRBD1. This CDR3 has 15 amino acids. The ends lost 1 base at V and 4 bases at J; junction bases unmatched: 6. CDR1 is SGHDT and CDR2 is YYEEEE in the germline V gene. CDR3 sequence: CASSLRDRGAYGYTF. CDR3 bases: TGTGCCAGCAGCTTGAGAGACAGGGGTGCCTATGGCTACACCTTC. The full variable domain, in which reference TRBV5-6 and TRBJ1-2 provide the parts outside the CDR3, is DAGVTQSPTHLIKTRGQQVTLRCSPKSGHDTVSWYQQALGQGPQFIFQYYEEEERQRGNFPDRFSGHQFPNYSSELNVNALLLGDSALYLCASSLRDRGAYGYTFGSGTRLTVV.

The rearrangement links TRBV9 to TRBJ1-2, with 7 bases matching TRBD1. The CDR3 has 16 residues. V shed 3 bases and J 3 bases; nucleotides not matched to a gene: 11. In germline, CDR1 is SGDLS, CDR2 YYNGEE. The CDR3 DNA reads TGTGCCAGCAGCGCCGACAGGGCGGGAGGATACTATGGCTACACCTTC. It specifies CASSADRAGGYYGYTF.